This is a list of T cell receptor beta chains from one sample in a study of monozygotic twins with inflammatory bowel disease. TCRdb reworked the 5' RACE reads into one entry per CDR3 protein, no DNA. The listing records roughly 320,000 distinct CDR3 sequences. Sequencing used blood. These receptors were collected from a human donor with ulcerative colitis or Crohn's disease, or a healthy co-twin of an affected twin (not recorded which). Each CDR3 is given with its conserved first and last residue. Fields, in order: V gene, J gene, CDR3 protein.

TRBV5-4	TRBJ2-1	CASSWPSGGGYNEQFF
TRBV7-9	TRBJ2-7	CASSLELAFYEQYF
TRBV19	TRBJ2-2	CASSRGQVDTGELFF
TRBV29-1	TRBJ2-1	CSVDSGQGVTSGRAREQFF
TRBV6-2/TRBV6-3	TRBJ2-1	CASSYFSGSVEQFF
TRBV2	TRBJ2-2	CASTSSLATGELFF
TRBV4-3	TRBJ1-2	CASRGTGESYGYTF
TRBV5-1	TRBJ2-2	CASSLASGNTGELFF
TRBV7-2	TRBJ2-5	CASSTSSGGYQETQYF
TRBV29-1	TRBJ2-3	CSEIGGAWNTQYF
TRBV4-1	TRBJ2-7	CASSQDRKGGIEQYF
TRBV12-3/TRBV12-4	TRBJ2-7	CASSFEGQGSYEQYF
TRBV6-1	TRBJ2-5	CASRRGGRMETQYF
TRBV12-3/TRBV12-4	TRBJ1-5	CASSPTGAGQPQHF
TRBV9	TRBJ2-7	CASSVAASGFSYEQYF
TRBV20-1	TRBJ2-7	CSARDYLLGGSEQYF
TRBV28	TRBJ2-5	CASSLVPVRETQYF
TRBV6-1	TRBJ2-3	CASHRGLRSGTDTQYF
TRBV7-6	TRBJ1-6	CASSETSSYNSPLHF
TRBV4-3	TRBJ1-2	CASSQGSQGLGHGYTF
TRBV4-3	TRBJ1-6	CASSQDPRQKKGSPLHF
TRBV5-4	TRBJ2-3	CASSPPGQVTDTQYF
TRBV19	TRBJ2-2	CASQSRGTNTGELFF
TRBV27	TRBJ1-1	CASSLMSPGTNGNTEAFF
TRBV7-2	TRBJ2-3	CASSSRTSSTDTQYF
TRBV5-1	TRBJ2-5	CASSLTPGQSETQYF
TRBV24-1	TRBJ2-4	CATSDRGGTKNIQYF
TRBV6-5	TRBJ2-5	CASSLLAPQETQYF
TRBV4-3	TRBJ2-7	CASSQAPSGNYEQYF
TRBV7-9	TRBJ2-1	CASSLEFNEQFF
TRBV6-1	TRBJ2-7	CASRSTGRSYEQYF
TRBV18	TRBJ2-2	CASSPTIDVTGELFF
TRBV20-1	TRBJ2-1	CSARPRDRGWSYNEQFF
TRBV6-1	TRBJ2-6	CASTDRALSSGANVLTF
TRBV6-5	TRBJ2-7	CASSYLFGGTGVYEQYF
TRBV11-2	TRBJ2-3	CASSSPSGTITGFGTQYF
TRBV20-1	TRBJ2-3	CSARDKGYPSTDTQYF
TRBV7-2	TRBJ2-3	CASSLTTSGRAADTQYF
TRBV7-2	TRBJ1-1	CASSLPVKAEAFF
TRBV7-2	TRBJ2-7	CASSLWGGMVNEQYF
TRBV11-2	TRBJ2-1	CASKTMGLYNEQFF
TRBV20-1	TRBJ2-7	CSAPRTGIYEQYF
TRBV6-5	TRBJ2-5	CASSYEGTQYF
TRBV7-9	TRBJ2-7	CASSPPGPLLLYEQYF
TRBV19	TRBJ2-2	CASSIDYQGSGELFF